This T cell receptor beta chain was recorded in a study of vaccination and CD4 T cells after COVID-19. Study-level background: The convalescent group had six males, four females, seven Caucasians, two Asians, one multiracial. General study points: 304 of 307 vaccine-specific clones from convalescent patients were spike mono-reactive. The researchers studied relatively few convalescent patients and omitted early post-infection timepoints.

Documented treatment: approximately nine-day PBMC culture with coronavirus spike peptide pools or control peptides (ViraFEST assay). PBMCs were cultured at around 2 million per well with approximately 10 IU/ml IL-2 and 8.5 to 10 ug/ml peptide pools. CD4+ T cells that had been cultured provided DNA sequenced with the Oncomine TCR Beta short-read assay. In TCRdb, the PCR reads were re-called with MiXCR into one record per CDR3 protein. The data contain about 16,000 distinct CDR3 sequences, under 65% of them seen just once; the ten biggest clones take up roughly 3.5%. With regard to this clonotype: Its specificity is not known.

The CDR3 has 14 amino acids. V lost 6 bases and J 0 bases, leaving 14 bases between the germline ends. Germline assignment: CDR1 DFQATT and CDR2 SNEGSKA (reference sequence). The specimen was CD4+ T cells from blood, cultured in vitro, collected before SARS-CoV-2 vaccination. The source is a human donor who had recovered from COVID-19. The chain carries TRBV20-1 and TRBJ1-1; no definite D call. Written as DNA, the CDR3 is TGCAGTGCCCGACTAGACAACATGAACACTGAAGCTTTCTTT. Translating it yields CSARLDNMNTEAFF.